This T cell receptor beta chain was captured by sequencing in a study of PD-L1 blockade in urothelial cancer. In the study overall: Researchers looked at the blood 3 weeks (second dose) and 6 weeks after treatment began. Blood gave a median approximately 130,000 T cells. Study results and limitations: Clonality of blood TCR below the median before treatment predicted better survival.

Time point here: peripheral blood 6 weeks after treatment start. Each patient gave between 1 and 8 samples, pretreatment and on-treatment. J lost 4 bases, V lost 2 bases, and 4 bases had no gene match. The CDR3 totals 15 residues. Germline lookup yields CDR1 MDHEN and CDR2 SYDVKM. As concerns this clone: What it binds is unknown.

The protocol was immunoSEQ multiplex PCR, while the TCRdb copy is restricted to in-frame clones and leaves out a portion. The table lists roughly 42,000 clones, around 90% of them singletons. Source: PBMCs, taken around atezolizumab (anti-PD-L1) treatment. J is TRBJ2-7 and V is TRBV28, with 11 bases matching TRBD2. This clonotype was sampled from a man in his 70s with urothelial cancer. CDR3 protein: CASSLGTSGNYEQYF. The CDR3 region has the DNA TGTGCCAGCAGTTTAGGGACTAGCGGAAATTACGAGCAGTACTTC.